This TCR beta chain derives from a study of blood T cell repertoires in COVID-19. In the study overall: Whether acute or convalescent, the COVID-19 samples came from the United States, Italy and Spain. In each case, the material was cDNA or gDNA derived from T cells, B-cell-depleted T cells, or PBMCs.

Original processing methods: Amplification of reference gene primers was used by the study to estimate nucleated cell counts. Data came from immunoSEQ multiplex PCR; TCRdb stores just in-frame clones and leaves some out. The V and J calls and the clone size are those of that table, but D and trimming were determined from the DNA. The table includes roughly 190,000 clones, over 70% detected once. The CDR3 has 11 residues. The V end lost 6 bases, the J end lost 8 bases, and 10 bases lay between the germline ends. CDR1 is MNHEY, CDR2 SVGAGI, per germline. What was sequenced was peripheral blood. The clonotype comes from a man in his fifties or sixties with acute or convalescent COVID-19. The chain uses TRBV6-5 and TRBJ1-2; no clear D. The CDR3 is CASSHGGGYTF. The CDR3 DNA follows: TGTGCCAGCAGCCACGGCGGCGGCTACACCTTC.